The TCR beta chain described here comes from a study of cytomegalovirus exposure and HLA in healthy donors. General study results and limits: Some highly shared sequence variants likely arose as a pipeline artifact. Solely CMV serostatus was available to characterize immune exposure.

It was with 60 Vbeta and 13 Jbeta primers that the PCR ran. How the authors handled the data: In a later analysis, approximately 80 million unique TCR beta chains included roughly 11 million shared by two or more donors. The repertoire was sequenced with immunoSEQ multiplex PCR; TCRdb's copy has only in-frame clones and lacks some. V, J and clone size are taken as reported in that table, and D and trimming were inferred from the DNA itself. Of 100,000 to 140,000 clones listed, around 77% are singletons. The CDR3 has 17 residues. In germline, CDR1 is SGHNT, CDR2 YENEEA. The germline V and J ends were trimmed by 5 bases and 0 bases, with 14 bases remaining between them. Concerning this clone: Its antigen is as yet unknown.

Sequenced input: PBMCs. The V call is TRBV11-3, the J call TRBJ2-6; maybe TRBD2 (7 bases). The sequence was collected from a male donor in good health and CMV-seronegative. The CDR3 nucleotides are TGTGCCAGCAGCACAGGCGGGGGCCGCTCTGGGGCCAACGTCCTGACTTTC. It translates to CASSTGGGRSGANVLTF. Filled out from reference TRBV11-3 and TRBJ2-6, the complete variable domain reads EAGVVQSPRYKIIEKKQPVAFWCNPISGHNTLYWYLQNLGQGPELLIRYENEEAVDDSQLPKDRFSAERLKGVDSTLKIQPAELGDSAVYLCASSTGGGRSGANVLTFGAGSRLTVL.